The clone carrying this T cell receptor (beta chain) was picked up many times. Its specificity is unknown. The source of the sample is a study of T cells in Graves' hyperthyroidism and ophthalmopathy. Whole-study results and caveats: Most clonotypes that expanded in the thyroid above 0.001 also showed up in blood. Before onset, ophthalmopathy was predicted by the model a median about six months earlier.

There were TCR beta CDR3 regions amplified from RNA transcripts. Carried out on the TCR CDR3, a first-round RT-PCR used the HTBI primer set. TCRdb re-called the multiplex PCR reads through MiXCR, storing one row per CDR3 protein. The sample yields approximately 740,000 distinct CDR3 sequences, 14% seen once. The CDR3 consists of 13 residues. Germline lookup yields CDR1 SQVTM and CDR2 ANQGSEA. With V trimmed by 5 bases and J by 3 bases, 7 bases remained unmatched. An absence of ophthalmopathy progression within 18 months meant stable Graves' hyperthyroidism. From 9 to 10 ml of fresh peripheral blood, PBMCs were isolated.

The clonotype comes from a woman aged 18-29 years with Graves' hyperthyroidism. The source material was blood. The chain combines TRBV29-1 with TRBJ2-7; 7 positions agree with TRBD2. As DNA, the CDR3 is TGCAGCGTTTTGGCGGGGGACCTCTACGAGCAGTACTTC. Amino acid sequence: CSVLAGDLYEQYF.